The rows below give T cell receptor beta chains drawn from one sample of a study of spatial heterogeneity in lung cancer. TCRdb fed the 5' RACE reads into MiXCR, producing one record per CDR3 protein. The sample lists under 80,000 distinct CDR3 sequences, 6.3% occurring once. Sequences were derived from PBMCs, sampled at surgery. These receptor sequences come from a female donor with early-stage non-small cell lung cancer. CDR3s include the opening cysteine and the closing phenylalanine or tryptophan. The D gene is left open where the match is weak. Expanded clones are given a class, and other clones once, few, many or no size at all.

size,D,V,J,CDR3,DNA
few,-,TRBV5-1,TRBJ1-1,CASSLVGQNTEAFF,TGCGCCAGCAGCTTGGTCGGGCAGAACACTGAAGCTTTCTTT
many,TRBD2,TRBV28,TRBJ2-3,CASSFGSGGSDTQYF,TGTGCCAGCAGTTTCGGTAGCGGGGGATCAGATACGCAGTATTTT
many,-,TRBV12-3/TRBV12-4,TRBJ2-5,CASKFGGSAGETQYF,TGTGCCAGCAAATTTGGTGGCTCCGCTGGAGAGACCCAGTACTTC
few,TRBD1,TRBV29-1,TRBJ2-7,CSVGRTGGYEQYF,TGCAGCGTTGGTAGGACAGGGGGATACGAGCAGTACTTC
few,-,TRBV11-1,TRBJ1-1,CASSLYQTHTEAFF,TGTGCCAGCAGCTTATATCAGACCCACACTGAAGCTTTCTTT
many,TRBD2,TRBV24-1,TRBJ2-1,CATSRPTSGRGNEQFF,TGTGCCACCTCTAGGCCGACTAGCGGGAGGGGAAATGAGCAGTTCTTC
many,TRBD1,TRBV5-5,TRBJ2-3,CASSLERTGGSDTQYF,TGTGCCAGCAGCTTGGAAAGGACAGGGGGCTCGGATACGCAGTATTTT
-,-,TRBV5-4,TRBJ1-1,CASSEKNTEAFF,TGTGCCAGCAGCGAGAAGAACACTGAAGCTTTCTTT
-,TRBD2,TRBV10-3,TRBJ2-5,CAISESRGGAETQYF,TGTGCCATCAGTGAGTCTCGCGGGGGGGCTGAGACCCAGTACTTC
-,-,TRBV15,TRBJ1-4,CATSRDRGGEKLFF,TGTGCCACCAGCAGAGACAGGGGAGGTGAAAAACTGTTTTTT
many,-,TRBV7-2,TRBJ2-5,CASSPYQETQYF,TGTGCCAGCAGCCCTTATCAAGAGACCCAGTACTTC
many,TRBD2,TRBV6-6,TRBJ2-7,CASSYSTGLAGDEQYF,TGTGCCAGCAGTTACTCGACGGGACTAGCGGGAGACGAGCAGTACTTC
many,TRBD1,TRBV24-1,TRBJ1-2,CATSEHTGGINYGYTF,TGTGCCACCAGTGAACATACAGGGGGGATAAACTATGGCTACACCTTC
many,TRBD1,TRBV24-1,TRBJ2-3,CATSDLPGQGGTDTQYF,TGTGCCACCAGTGATTTGCCGGGACAGGGAGGGACAGATACGCAGTATTTT
-,TRBD1,TRBV6-1,TRBJ1-5,CASRTGASNQPQHF,TGTGCCAGCAGGACAGGGGCAAGCAATCAGCCCCAGCATTTT
few,-,TRBV28,TRBJ1-2,CASTTTADYGYTF,TGTGCCAGCACTACAACGGCGGATTATGGCTACACCTTC
-,-,TRBV30,TRBJ1-3,CACRSSGNTIYF,TGTGCCTGTCGGAGTTCTGGAAACACCATATATTTT
-,-,TRBV5-1,TRBJ2-5,CASSGEAQETQYF,TGCGCCAGCAGCGGGGAGGCCCAAGAGACCCAGTACTTC
-,TRBD1,TRBV6-1,TRBJ1-5,CASTLRGQGAVSNQPQHF,TGTGCCAGCACCCTTCGGGGACAGGGTGCTGTTAGCAATCAGCCCCAGCATTTT
few,-,TRBV7-9,TRBJ1-2,CASSFSTVFNYGYTF,TGTGCCAGCAGCTTTTCAACGGTTTTTAACTATGGCTACACCTTC
few,TRBD1,TRBV28,TRBJ1-5,CASRQTTGVPPQHF,TGTGCCAGCAGGCAGACGACAGGGGTTCCGCCCCAGCATTTT
few,-,TRBV25-1,TRBJ1-1,CASSERSRTEAFF,TGTGCCAGCAGTGAACGGTCGAGGACTGAAGCTTTCTTT
many,-,TRBV2,TRBJ2-5,CASSSLAASGETQYF,TGTGCCAGCAGTAGCCTCGCAGCGAGTGGAGAGACCCAGTACTTC
-,-,TRBV10-3,TRBJ1-5,CAISDTGVRGNQPQHF,TGTGCCATCAGTGACACAGGCGTCAGGGGAAATCAGCCCCAGCATTTT
-,-,TRBV6-6,TRBJ1-2,CASTHTDVNNYGYTF,TGTGCCAGCACCCACACGGATGTAAATAACTATGGCTACACCTTC
many,-,TRBV7-2,TRBJ2-5,CASSPAGLPEETQYF,TGTGCCAGCAGCCCGGCTGGACTCCCGGAAGAGACCCAGTACTTC
many,TRBD2,TRBV7-2,TRBJ2-1,CASSLTSGGGSEQFF,TGTGCCAGCAGCTTAACTAGCGGGGGCGGGAGTGAGCAGTTCTTC
many,TRBD1,TRBV18,TRBJ2-1,CASQGQGSPTSSYNEQFF,TGTGCCAGCCAGGGACAGGGGTCCCCGACTAGCAGCTACAATGAGCAGTTCTTC
few,TRBD1,TRBV29-1,TRBJ2-5,CSVQTGGEETQYF,TGCAGCGTGCAGACAGGGGGCGAAGAGACCCAGTACTTC
few,TRBD2,TRBV5-6,TRBJ2-1,CASSSTGQGLAGVNEQFF,TGTGCCAGCAGCTCGACCGGACAGGGACTAGCGGGAGTGAATGAGCAGTTCTTC
many,TRBD2,TRBV29-1,TRBJ2-3,CSVTSGLSTDTQYF,TGCAGCGTGACTAGCGGACTCAGCACAGATACGCAGTATTTT
many,TRBD1,TRBV25-1,TRBJ1-2,CASSETGGKYGYTF,TGTGCCAGCAGTGAAACAGGGGGGAAGTATGGCTACACCTTC
many,-,TRBV28,TRBJ2-1,CASSQIRAGRYNEQFF,TGTGCCAGCAGTCAAATTCGGGCGGGTCGCTACAATGAGCAGTTCTTC
few,-,TRBV5-1,TRBJ1-2,CASSLAGRTNGYTF,TGCGCCAGCAGCTTGGCGGGCAGGACGAATGGCTACACCTTC
-,TRBD2,TRBV5-1,TRBJ2-7,CASSRLSGSSYEQYF,TGCGCCAGCAGCCGCCTTAGCGGGAGTTCCTACGAGCAGTACTTC
many,-,TRBV10-2,TRBJ1-2,CASSYGEYGYTF,TGCGCCAGCAGTTACGGGGAGTATGGCTACACCTTC